These 29 T cell receptor beta chains originate from one sample sequenced in a study of early T cells in non-severe SARS-CoV-2 infection listed by TCRdb under 2021. The method behind the library was 5' RACE. The reads were generated on a NextSeq 500. Using fastp trimming at Q25 and MiXCR clonotype assembly, TCRdb reanalyzed the public sequencing data and kept in-frame beta chains. Each CDR3 protein gets just one entry, which takes the most common genes and DNA from the rows behind it. The sample table lists approximately 57,000 distinct CDR3 sequences, around an eighth of them with a count of one. Together, the top ten hold about 1.3% of the sample. The sequenced material came from whole blood. The receptors come from an adult who was a healthcare worker with PCR-confirmed SARS-CoV-2 infection or an uninfected control (not recorded which).

This clonotype was recorded many times. The J gene is TRBJ2-5, the V gene TRBV5-4; D unclear. This CDR3 has 13 residues. Germline V gene sequence: CDR1 SGHNT, CDR2 YYREEE (reference sequence). The V end lost 3 bases, the J end lost 5 bases, and 11 bases lay between the germline ends. The CDR3 nucleotides read TGTGCCAGCAGCTACAGCACCTCGGAGACCCAGTACTTC. Encoded protein: CASSYSTSETQYF.

The chain carries TRBV20-1 and TRBJ1-1; D possibly corresponds to TRBD1 (5 bases). The CDR3 sequence is 12 residues long. Germline CDR1 is DFQATT and CDR2 is SNEGSKA (reference sequence). V lost 6 bases to trimming and J lost 3 bases, with 11 bases between them. CDR3 DNA: TGCAGTGCCAGGCGGGGGGACACTGAAGCTTTCTTT. As protein: CSARRGDTEAFF.

This clonotype was recorded many times. The genes are TRBV7-9 and TRBJ2-1; 11 nucleotides align to TRBD2. This CDR3 contains 18 residues. J gave up 8 bases and V 5 bases, and 17 bases lay outside the gene matches. The germline V gene encodes CDR1 SEHNR and CDR2 FQNEAQ (reference sequence). As DNA, the CDR3 is TGTGCCAGCAGCGGACTGGGCCCTAGCGGGGGGCTAGTCGATGAGCAGTTCTTC. Its protein product is CASSGLGPSGGLVDEQFF.

This clonotype has ten or more counts. The rearrangement links TRBV20-1 to TRBJ2-1; D is unclear. This CDR3 spans 11 amino acids. Trimming removed 7 bases at V and 3 bases at J, with 7 bases between. Per germline, CDR1 DFQATT and CDR2 SNEGSKA (reference sequence). CDR3 nucleotides: TGCAGTGGCCAGTACTACAATGAGCAGTTCTTC. It yields the protein CSGQYYNEQFF.

This clonotype was recorded many times. This sequence joins TRBV9 and TRBJ2-1; TRBD2 agrees at 9 bases. The CDR3 totals 16 residues. The V segment lost 0 bases and the J segment 4 bases; nucleotides outside the gene matches: 5. CDR1 and CDR2 (germline): SGDLS, YYNGEE. CDR3 sequence: CASSVGLAGTYNEQFF. DNA of the CDR3: TGTGCCAGCAGCGTAGGTCTAGCGGGGACTTACAATGAGCAGTTCTTC.

On this clonotype itself: This may come from a read error, since a much larger clone is one base off. This chain joins TRBV19 and TRBJ1-5, with D possibly being TRBD1 (5 bases). The V gene's germline CDR1 is LNHDA and CDR2 SQIVND (reference sequence). This CDR3 has 17 amino acids. CDR3 in amino acids: CASRPQAIRVGNQAQHF. The CDR3 region has the DNA TGTGCCAGTCGTCCCCAGGCCATCAGGGTTGGCAATCAGGCCCAGCATTTT.

The sample holds a few counts of this clonotype. The chain combines TRBV5-1 with TRBJ1-6; the D gene is possibly TRBD1 (6 bases). Germline CDR1 and CDR2: SGHRS and YFSETQ. V was pared by 5 bases and J by 8 bases, with 11 bases between. The CDR3 is made up of 13 amino acids. CDR3 amino acids: CASSQGLDSPLHF. The DNA of the CDR3 is TGCGCCAGCAGTCAGGGGTTGGATTCACCCCTCCACTTT.

This sequence joins TRBV29-1 and TRBJ2-1; D unresolved. The CDR3 is 10 amino acids. V was pared by 7 bases and J by 5 bases, with 6 bases between. The germline V gene has CDR1 SQVTM and CDR2 ANQGSEA. DNA of the CDR3: TGCAGCGGGGTGAACAATGAGCAGTTCTTC. It codes for CSGVNNEQFF.

This clonotype was recorded a few times. V gene TRBV7-2 combines with J gene TRBJ2-1; the D is unclear. Looked up from germline, CDR1 is SGHTA and CDR2 is FQGNSA. V lost 0 bases and J 0 bases, leaving 6 bases between the germline ends. This CDR3 spans 15 amino acids. In DNA, the CDR3 is TGTGCCAGCAGCTTAGCGGAGAGCTCCTACAATGAGCAGTTCTTC. It translates to CASSLAESSYNEQFF. Full variable domain (outside the CDR3, taken from reference TRBV7-2 and TRBJ2-1): GAGVSQSPSNKVTEKGKDVELRCDPISGHTALYWYRQSLGQGLEFLIYFQGNSAPDKSGLPSDRFSAERTGGSVSTLTIQRTQQEDSAVYLCASSLAESSYNEQFFGPGTRLTVL.

This clonotype was found a few times. The gene calls are TRBV12-3 or TRBV12-4 and TRBJ1-2; 7 bases match TRBD1. The CDR3 totals 13 residues. The V segment lost 1 base and the J segment 7 bases; nucleotides outside the gene matches: 3. CDR3 nucleotides: TGTGCCAGCAGTTTAGGGACAGGAGCTGGCTACACCTTC. It codes for CASSLGTGAGYTF.

This clonotype was counted a few times. The CDR3, as DNA: TGTGCCAGCAGTTCCTCGTTTGGCTACACCTTC. It codes for CASSSSFGYTF. This sequence joins TRBV9 and TRBJ1-2; D gene uncertain. This CDR3 contains 11 residues. The ends were cut back, 5 bases at V and 7 bases at J, with 9 bases in the middle. The germline gives CDR1 SGDLS, CDR2 YYNGEE.

This chain uses TRBV6-2 or TRBV6-3 with TRBJ2-1, with 10 nucleotides matching TRBD1. This CDR3 is built from 16 residues. With V trimmed by 6 bases and J by 7 bases, 12 bases remained unmatched. CDR1 is MNHEY and CDR2 is SVGEGT in the germline V gene. The CDR3 nucleotides read TGTGCCAGCAGCCCTATCGGGACAGGGGCTAAAAATGAGCAGTTCTTC. Translated: CASSPIGTGAKNEQFF.

This clonotype was seen only a few times. The chain employs TRBV11-2 and TRBJ2-7, with D possibly being TRBD1 (7 bases). Germline V lookup: CDR1 SGHAT, CDR2 FQNNGV. The V end was cut by 5 bases, the J end by 2 bases, with 25 bases between. This CDR3 spans 18 amino acids. CDR3 bases: TGTGCCAGCAGCCGACGGGGAGGAGGGGGCAGTTTGACCTACGAGCAGTACTTC. Amino acids: CASSRRGGGGSLTYEQYF.

This clonotype showed up just a few times. CDR3 in amino acids: CASSRTGQAGELFF. CDR3 DNA sequence: TGTGCCAGCAGTCGGACAGGGCAGGCCGGGGAGCTGTTTTTT. The J gene is TRBJ2-2, the V gene TRBV2; TRBD1 matches 8 bases. In germline, CDR1 is SNHLY, CDR2 FYNNEI. J gave up 6 bases and V 5 bases, and 5 bases lay outside the gene matches. The CDR3 contains 14 residues.

Only a few counts were recorded for this clonotype. The J gene is TRBJ1-4, the V gene TRBV19, with 9 bases aligning to TRBD1. Unmatched junction bases numbered 6, after V lost 8 bases and J lost 2 bases. This CDR3 has 15 residues. Germline loops: CDR1 LNHDA, CDR2 SQIVND (reference sequence). The CDR3 nucleotides are TGTGCCAGTTCCACAGGGGGCTTTACTAATGAAAAACTGTTTTTT. Its protein is CASSTGGFTNEKLFF.

This clonotype was counted many times. This sequence joins TRBV30 and TRBJ1-1; no clear D. Germline CDR1 reads GTSNPN; CDR2 reads SVGIG (reference sequence). The CDR3 length is 12 residues. Trimming pared 5 bases from V and 1 base from J, leaving 8 bases between. The CDR3 spells CAWGRGNTEAFF. CDR3 in DNA: TGTGCCTGGGGACGGGGGAACACTGAAGCTTTCTTT.

This rearrangement joins TRBV27 to TRBJ2-5; 13 bases align to TRBD2. The junction had 8 bases not matched to a gene; V was cut back by 5 bases and J by 5 bases. Germline CDR1 is MNHEY and CDR2 is SMNVEV (reference sequence). The CDR3 contains 16 residues. The CDR3 DNA follows: TGTGCCAGCAGTCAAAAACTAGCGGGGGGGCCTGAGACCCAGTACTTC. This gives the protein CASSQKLAGGPETQYF.

This clonotype was observed many times. V is TRBV7-9 and J is TRBJ2-7; D ambiguous. V was cut by 5 bases and J by 5 bases, with 13 bases left in between. Germline loops: CDR1 SEHNR, CDR2 FQNEAQ (reference sequence). The CDR3 contains 13 residues. The CDR3 DNA is TGTGCCAGCAGCCCCGGCATGGGCGACGAGCAGTACTTC. Amino acid sequence: CASSPGMGDEQYF.

This clonotype was detected ten times or more. This chain connects TRBV9 to TRBJ2-7; maybe TRBD1 (7 bases). CDR3 size: 15 residues. Germline values: CDR1 SGDLS, CDR2 YYNGEE. Trimming took 3 bases from V and 1 from J, leaving 14 bases between them. The CDR3 nucleotides read TGTGCCAGCAGCGCAGGGGGGACAGTGTCCTACGAGCAGTACTTC. This sequence encodes CASSAGGTVSYEQYF.

This clonotype came up a few times. The chain uses TRBV29-1 and TRBJ2-2; 9 bases fit TRBD1. The CDR3 has 14 residues. The ends lost 2 bases at V and 5 bases at J; junction bases unmatched: 3. Germline V gene data show CDR1 as SQVTM and CDR2 as ANQGSEA. The CDR3 DNA follows: TGCAGCGTTGAAAAACAGGGGGCTACCGGGGAGCTGTTTTTT. This codes for CSVEKQGATGELFF.

This clonotype was seen repeatedly, ten times or more. The chain combines TRBV5-4 with TRBJ2-3; TRBD2 matches at 8 bases. With V trimmed by 0 bases and J by 2 bases, 2 bases remained unmatched. Per germline, CDR1 SGHNT and CDR2 YYREEE (reference sequence). The CDR3 spans 15 residues. CDR3 in DNA: TGTGCCAGCAGCTTGGCAGCGGGGGTCACAGATACGCAGTATTTT. Its translation: CASSLAAGVTDTQYF. The complete variable domain, with remaining parts taken from reference TRBV5-4 and TRBJ2-3, reads ETGVTQSPTHLIKTRGQQVTLRCSSQSGHNTVSWYQQALGQGPQFIFQYYREEENGRGNFPPRFSGLQFPNYSSELNVNALELDDSALYLCASSLAAGVTDTQYFGPGTRLTVL.

This clonotype was found many times. The J gene is TRBJ2-2, the V gene TRBV7-9; tentatively, D is TRBD1 (5 bases). The germline V and J ends were trimmed by 1 base and 3 bases, with 15 bases remaining between them. This CDR3 spans 17 amino acids. Looked up from germline, CDR1 is SEHNR and CDR2 is FQNEAQ (reference sequence). The CDR3 DNA follows: TGTGCCAGCAGCTTAGAGGGGATGCCAGCATACACCGGGGAGCTGTTTTTT. Translated: CASSLEGMPAYTGELFF.

This clonotype showed up many times. The chain employs TRBV20-1 and TRBJ1-2; no reliable D call. CDR1 and CDR2 (germline): DFQATT, SNEGSKA (reference sequence). Trimming took off 3 bases at V and 6 bases at J, with 14 bases between the two ends. CDR3 length: 13 residues. The CDR3 DNA sequence: TGCAGTGCTAGTCTAGACAAGATCCATGGCTACACCTTC. It codes for CSASLDKIHGYTF.

This clonotype occurred a few times. The chain combines TRBV9 with TRBJ2-7; D is possibly TRBD1 or TRBD2 (6 bases each). The CDR3 consists of 11 residues. Trimming removed 7 bases at V and 6 bases at J, with 11 bases between. Germline assignment: CDR1 SGDLS and CDR2 YYNGEE. The CDR3 DNA sequence: TGTGCCAGCGGAGGGGGGACCGAGCAGTACTTC. Its protein is CASGGGTEQYF. The full variable domain, its missing parts supplied by reference TRBV9 and TRBJ2-7, is DSGVTQTPKHLITATGQRVTLRCSPRSGDLSVYWYQQSLDQGLQFLIQYYNGEERAKGNILERFSAQQFPDLHSELNLSSLELGDSALYFCASGGGTEQYFGPGTRLTVT.

Only a few counts were recorded for this clonotype. The J gene is TRBJ1-6, the V gene TRBV6-5, with D possibly matching TRBD1 (6 bases). The CDR3 has 15 amino acids. V lost 5 bases, J lost 7 bases, and 15 bases lay in between. CDR1 and CDR2 (germline): MNHEY, SVGAGI. CDR3 region: CASSPQGGANSPLHF. The CDR3 bases are TGTGCCAGCAGTCCCCAAGGGGGGGCGAATTCACCCCTCCACTTT.

The chain recombines TRBV6-5 with TRBJ1-2, with D uncertain. The ends were cut back, 4 bases at V and 8 bases at J, with 11 bases in the middle. Germline V lookup: CDR1 MNHEY, CDR2 SVGAGI. There are 12 residues in the CDR3. CDR3 loop: CASSWGLGGYTF. For the CDR3, the DNA is TGTGCCAGCAGTTGGGGTTTGGGCGGCTACACCTTC.

The table lists this clonotype with a few counts. This sequence joins TRBV20-1 and TRBJ2-3, with D possibly being TRBD2 (5 bases). The CDR3 loop spans 15 amino acids. Germline V gives CDR1 DFQATT, CDR2 SNEGSKA (reference sequence). V was clipped by 4 bases and J by 5 bases, with 19 bases between them. CDR3 region: CSATGRGAGQDTQYF. The CDR3 coding sequence is TGCAGTGCTACGGGTCGTGGCGCGGGTCAAGATACGCAGTATTTT.

This rearrangement joins TRBV6-1 to TRBJ2-7; 7 bases fit TRBD2. The J segment lost 4 bases and the V segment lost 3 bases, leaving 18 bases of the junction unmatched. The germline V gene encodes CDR1 MNHNS and CDR2 SASEGT. This CDR3 spans 18 amino acids. This chain's CDR3 is CASSDQIFPGAGKYEQYF. The CDR3 DNA follows: TGTGCCAGCAGTGACCAGATCTTCCCGGGAGCGGGGAAATACGAGCAGTACTTC.

V gene TRBV6-2 or TRBV6-3 combines with J gene TRBJ2-7; 7 nucleotides line up with TRBD2. After removal of 5 bases from V and 2 bases from J, the junction contained 12 bases not matched to a gene. The length of the CDR3 is 16 residues. The germline V gene encodes CDR1 MNHEY and CDR2 SVGEGT. This chain's CDR3 is CASSRDSGGKPYEQYF. The CDR3 nucleotides are TGTGCCAGCAGTCGAGATTCGGGGGGAAAACCCTACGAGCAGTACTTC.